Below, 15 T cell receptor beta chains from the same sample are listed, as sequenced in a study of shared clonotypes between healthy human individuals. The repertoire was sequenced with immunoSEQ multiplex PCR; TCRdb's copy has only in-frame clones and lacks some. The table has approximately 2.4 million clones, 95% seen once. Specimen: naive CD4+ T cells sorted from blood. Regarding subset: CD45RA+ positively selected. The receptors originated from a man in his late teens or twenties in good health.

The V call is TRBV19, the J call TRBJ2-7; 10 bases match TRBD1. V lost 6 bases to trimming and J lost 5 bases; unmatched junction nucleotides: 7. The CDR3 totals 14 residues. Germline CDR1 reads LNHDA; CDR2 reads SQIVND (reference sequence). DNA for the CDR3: TGTGCCAGTAGACCGGGACAGGGGATCCACGAGCAGTACTTC. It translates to CASRPGQGIHEQYF. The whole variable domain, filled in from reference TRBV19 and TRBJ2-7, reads DGGITQSPKYLFRKEGQNVTLSCEQNLNHDAMYWYRQDPGQGLRLIYYSQIVNDFQKGDIAEGYSVSREKKESFPLTVTSAQKNPTAFYLCASRPGQGIHEQYFGPGTRLTVT.

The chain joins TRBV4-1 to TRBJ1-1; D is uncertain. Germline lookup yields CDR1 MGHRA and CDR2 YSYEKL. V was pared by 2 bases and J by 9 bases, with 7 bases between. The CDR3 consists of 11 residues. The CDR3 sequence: CASSQRFQAFF. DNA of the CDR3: TGCGCCAGCAGCCAAAGGTTCCAAGCTTTCTTT.

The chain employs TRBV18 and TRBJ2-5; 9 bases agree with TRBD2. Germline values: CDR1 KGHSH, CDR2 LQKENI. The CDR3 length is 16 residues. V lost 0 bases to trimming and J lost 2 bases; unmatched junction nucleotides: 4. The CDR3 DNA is TGTGCCAGCTCACCACCAGCGGGAGGAGGGCAAGAGACCCAGTACTTC. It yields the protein CASSPPAGGGQETQYF.

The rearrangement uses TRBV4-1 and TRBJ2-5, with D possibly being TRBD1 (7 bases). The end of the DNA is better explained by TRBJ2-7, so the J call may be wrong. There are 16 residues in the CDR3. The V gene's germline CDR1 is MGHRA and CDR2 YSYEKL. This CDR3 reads CASSRGTTQGFYEQYF. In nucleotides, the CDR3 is TGCGCCAGCAGCCGCGGGACGACACAGGGGTTCTACGAGCAGTACTTC.

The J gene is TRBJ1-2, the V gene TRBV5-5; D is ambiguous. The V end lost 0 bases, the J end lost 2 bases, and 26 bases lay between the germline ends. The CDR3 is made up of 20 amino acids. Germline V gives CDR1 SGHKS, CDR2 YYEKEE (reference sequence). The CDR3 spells CASSLAVGAGWSGLNYGYTF. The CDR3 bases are TGTGCCAGCAGCTTGGCCGTCGGTGCAGGATGGAGTGGGTTAAACTATGGCTACACCTTC. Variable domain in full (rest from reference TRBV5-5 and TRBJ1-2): DAGVTQSPTHLIKTRGQQVTLRCSPISGHKSVSWYQQVLGQGPQFIFQYYEKEERGRGNFPDRFSARQFPNYSSELNVNALLLGDSALYLCASSLAVGAGWSGLNYGYTFGSGTRLTVV.

CDR3 in DNA: TGTGCCAGCAGTACCGGGACAGGGGGCCCGGGGTCTGGTGGCTACACCTTC. This encodes CASSTGTGGPGSGGYTF. This rearrangement joins TRBV25-1 to TRBJ1-2, with 12 bases identical to TRBD1. Germline trimming cut 5 bases from V and 7 bases from J; bases unmatched to any gene: 14. Per germline, CDR1 MGHDK and CDR2 SYGVNS. The CDR3 totals 17 residues.

The CDR3 sequence: CASSLRGPQETQYF. CDR3 DNA sequence: TGTGCCAGCAGTCTAAGGGGGCCCCAAGAGACCCAGTACTTC. The V and J genes are TRBV28 and TRBJ2-5; TRBD1 agrees at 7 bases. The ends lost 5 bases at V and 1 base at J; junction bases unmatched: 4. This CDR3 is built from 14 residues. The V gene's germline CDR1 is MDHEN and CDR2 SYDVKM.

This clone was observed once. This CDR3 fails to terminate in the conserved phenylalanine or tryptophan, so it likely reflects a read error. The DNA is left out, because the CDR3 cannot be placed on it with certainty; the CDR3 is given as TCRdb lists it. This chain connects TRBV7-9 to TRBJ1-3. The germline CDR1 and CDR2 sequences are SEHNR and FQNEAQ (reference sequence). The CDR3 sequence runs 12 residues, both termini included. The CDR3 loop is CASSSGVPGVCL.

CDR3 sequence reads: CASSGQGSAYNSPLHF. CDR3 DNA: TGTGCCAGTAGCGGACAGGGTAGTGCCTATAATTCACCCCTCCACTTT. V is TRBV19 and J is TRBJ1-6; 8 bases fit TRBD1. Germline loops: CDR1 LNHDA, CDR2 SQIVND (reference sequence). The CDR3 is 16 amino acids. Trimming cost V 6 bases and J 2 bases; bases outside gene matches: 6.

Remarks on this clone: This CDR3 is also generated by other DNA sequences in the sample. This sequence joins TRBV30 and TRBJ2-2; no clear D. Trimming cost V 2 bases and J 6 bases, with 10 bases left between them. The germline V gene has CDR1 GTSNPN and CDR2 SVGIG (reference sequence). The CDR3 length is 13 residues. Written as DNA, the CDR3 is TGTGCCTGGAGTCCTGGCGGTCCCGGGGAGCTGTTTTTT. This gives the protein CAWSPGGPGELFF.

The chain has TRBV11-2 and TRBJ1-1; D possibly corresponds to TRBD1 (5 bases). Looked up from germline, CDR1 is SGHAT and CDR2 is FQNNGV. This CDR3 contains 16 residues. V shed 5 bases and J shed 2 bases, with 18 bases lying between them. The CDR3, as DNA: TGTGCCAGCAGCCTATCCGGGGGACTTTTCAACACTGAAGCTTTCTTT. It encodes CASSLSGGLFNTEAFF.

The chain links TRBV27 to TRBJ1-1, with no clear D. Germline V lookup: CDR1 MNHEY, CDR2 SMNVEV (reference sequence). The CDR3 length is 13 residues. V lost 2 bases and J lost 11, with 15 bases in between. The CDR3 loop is CASSLAARELAFF. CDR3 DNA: TGTGCCAGCAGTTTAGCGGCTAGGGAGTTGGCTTTCTTT.

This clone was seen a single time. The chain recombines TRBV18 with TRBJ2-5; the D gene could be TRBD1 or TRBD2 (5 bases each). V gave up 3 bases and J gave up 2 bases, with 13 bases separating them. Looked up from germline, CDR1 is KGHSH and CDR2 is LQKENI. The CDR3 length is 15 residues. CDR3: CASSPFGTGQETQYF. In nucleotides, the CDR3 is TGTGCCAGCTCACCTTTCGGGACGGGACAAGAGACCCAGTACTTC.

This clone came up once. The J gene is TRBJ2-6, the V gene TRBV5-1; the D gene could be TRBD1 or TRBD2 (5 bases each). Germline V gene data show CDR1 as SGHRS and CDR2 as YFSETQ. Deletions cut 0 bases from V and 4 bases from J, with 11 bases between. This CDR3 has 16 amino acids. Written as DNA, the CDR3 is TGCGCCAGCAGCTTGGTTGGGGCGGGCGGGGCCAACGTCCTGACTTTC. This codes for CASSLVGAGGANVLTF.

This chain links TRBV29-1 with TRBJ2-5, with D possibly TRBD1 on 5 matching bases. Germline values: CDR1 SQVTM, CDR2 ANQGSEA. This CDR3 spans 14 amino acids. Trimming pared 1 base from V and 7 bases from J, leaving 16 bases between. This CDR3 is CSVEVSLGRGTQYF. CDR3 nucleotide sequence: TGCAGCGTTGAAGTCTCTCTGGGGCGTGGGACCCAGTACTTC.